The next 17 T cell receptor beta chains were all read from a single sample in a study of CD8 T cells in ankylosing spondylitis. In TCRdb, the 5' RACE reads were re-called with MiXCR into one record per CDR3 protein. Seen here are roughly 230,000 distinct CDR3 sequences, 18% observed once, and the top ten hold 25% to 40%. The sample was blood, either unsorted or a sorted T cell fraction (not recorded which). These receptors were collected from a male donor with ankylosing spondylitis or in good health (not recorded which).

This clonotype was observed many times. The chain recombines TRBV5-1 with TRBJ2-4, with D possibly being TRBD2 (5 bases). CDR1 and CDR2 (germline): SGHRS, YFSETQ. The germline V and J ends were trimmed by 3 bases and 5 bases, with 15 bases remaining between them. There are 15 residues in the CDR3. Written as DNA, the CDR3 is TGCGCCAGCAGCTCGGACTTGTCCAGTGAAAACATTCAGTACTTC. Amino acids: CASSSDLSSENIQYF.

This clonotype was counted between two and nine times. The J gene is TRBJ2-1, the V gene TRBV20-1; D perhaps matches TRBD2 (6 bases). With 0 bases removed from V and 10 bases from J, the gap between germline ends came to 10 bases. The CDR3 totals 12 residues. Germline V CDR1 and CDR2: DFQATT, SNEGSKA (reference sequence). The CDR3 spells CSARDWGDEQFF. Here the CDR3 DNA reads TGCAGTGCTAGAGATTGGGGGGACGAGCAGTTCTTC.

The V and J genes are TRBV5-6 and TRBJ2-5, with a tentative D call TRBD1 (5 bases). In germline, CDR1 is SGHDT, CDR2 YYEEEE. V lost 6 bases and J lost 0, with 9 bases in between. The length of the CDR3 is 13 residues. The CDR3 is CASIRQNQETQYF. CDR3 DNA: TGTGCCAGCATCCGACAGAACCAAGAGACCCAGTACTTC.

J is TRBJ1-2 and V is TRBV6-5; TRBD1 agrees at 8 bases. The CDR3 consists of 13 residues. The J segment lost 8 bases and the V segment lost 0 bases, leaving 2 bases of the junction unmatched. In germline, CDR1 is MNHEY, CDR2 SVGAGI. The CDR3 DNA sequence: TGTGCCAGCAGTTACTCAGGACAGGGAGGCTACACCTTC. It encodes CASSYSGQGGYTF.

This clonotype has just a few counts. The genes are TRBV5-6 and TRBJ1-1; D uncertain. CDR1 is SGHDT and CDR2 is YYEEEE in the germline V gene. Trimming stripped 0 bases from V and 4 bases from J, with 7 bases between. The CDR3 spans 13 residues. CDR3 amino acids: CASSLVSSTEAFF. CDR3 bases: TGTGCCAGCAGCTTGGTGAGCTCCACTGAAGCTTTCTTT.

CDR3 residues: CSVLTGLAGDTGELFF. In nucleotides, the CDR3 is TGCAGCGTATTAACTGGACTAGCGGGAGACACCGGGGAGCTGTTTTTT. The rearrangement uses TRBV29-1 and TRBJ2-2; 13 positions agree with TRBD2. The V gene's germline CDR1 is SQVTM and CDR2 ANQGSEA. The CDR3 loop spans 16 amino acids. V dropped 6 bases and J dropped 3; count of bases not matched to a gene: 7.

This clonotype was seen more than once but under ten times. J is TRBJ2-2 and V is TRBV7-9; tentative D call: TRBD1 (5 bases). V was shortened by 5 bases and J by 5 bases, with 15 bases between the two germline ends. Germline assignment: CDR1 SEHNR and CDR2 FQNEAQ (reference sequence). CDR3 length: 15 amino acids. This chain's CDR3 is CASSGPQGRTGELFF. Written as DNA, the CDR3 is TGTGCCAGCAGCGGACCGCAGGGCCGGACCGGGGAGCTGTTTTTT.

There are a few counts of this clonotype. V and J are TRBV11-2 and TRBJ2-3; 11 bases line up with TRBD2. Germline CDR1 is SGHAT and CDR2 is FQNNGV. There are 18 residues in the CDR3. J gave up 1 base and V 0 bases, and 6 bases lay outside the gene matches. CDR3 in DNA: TGTGCCAGCAGCTTAGAGACTAGCGGGACTTATGGCACAGATACGCAGTATTTT. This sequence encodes CASSLETSGTYGTDTQYF.

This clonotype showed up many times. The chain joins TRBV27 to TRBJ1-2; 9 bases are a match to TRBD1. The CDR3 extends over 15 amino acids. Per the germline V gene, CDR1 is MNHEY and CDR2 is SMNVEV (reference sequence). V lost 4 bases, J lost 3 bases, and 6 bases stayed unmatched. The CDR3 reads CASSSPGQGDYGYTF. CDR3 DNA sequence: TGTGCCAGCAGTTCCCCGGGACAGGGTGACTATGGCTACACCTTC.

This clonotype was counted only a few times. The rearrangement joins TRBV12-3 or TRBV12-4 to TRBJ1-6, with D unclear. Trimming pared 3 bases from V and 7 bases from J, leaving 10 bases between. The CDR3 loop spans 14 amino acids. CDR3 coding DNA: TGTGCCAGCAGTTTCGCCTCTGTAAATTCACCCCTCCACTTT. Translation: CASSFASVNSPLHF.

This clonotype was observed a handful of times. The DNA of the CDR3 is TGCAGTGCTAGAGTGGAAAGCTACAATGAGCAGTTCTTC. Its translation is CSARVESYNEQFF. V is TRBV20-1 and J is TRBJ2-1; no clear D gene. The CDR3 sequence is 13 residues long. In germline, CDR1 is DFQATT, CDR2 SNEGSKA (reference sequence). V lost 1 base, J lost 3 bases, and 7 bases lay in between.

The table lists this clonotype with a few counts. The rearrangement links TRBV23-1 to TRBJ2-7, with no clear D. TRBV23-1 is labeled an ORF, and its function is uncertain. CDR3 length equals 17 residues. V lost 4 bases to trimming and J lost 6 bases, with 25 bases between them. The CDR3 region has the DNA TGCGCCAGCAGTCCCTCCACCTCCTGTATAGTCTGCTTCGAGCAGTACTTC. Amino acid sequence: CASSPSTSCIVCFEQYF.

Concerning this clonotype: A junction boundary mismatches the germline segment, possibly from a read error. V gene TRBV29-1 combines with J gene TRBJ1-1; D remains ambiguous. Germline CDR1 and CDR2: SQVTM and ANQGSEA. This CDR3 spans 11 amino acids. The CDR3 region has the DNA TGCAGCGTCGAAGTCGGCACTGAAGCTTTCTTT. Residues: CSVEVGTEAFF.

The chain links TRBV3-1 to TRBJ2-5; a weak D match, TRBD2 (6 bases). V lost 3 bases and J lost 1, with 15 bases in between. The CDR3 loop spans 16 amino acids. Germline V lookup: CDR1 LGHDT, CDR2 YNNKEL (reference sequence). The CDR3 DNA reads TGTGCCAGCAGCCACTACCTAGCGAATAGCCAAGAGACCCAGTACTTC. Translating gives CASSHYLANSQETQYF.

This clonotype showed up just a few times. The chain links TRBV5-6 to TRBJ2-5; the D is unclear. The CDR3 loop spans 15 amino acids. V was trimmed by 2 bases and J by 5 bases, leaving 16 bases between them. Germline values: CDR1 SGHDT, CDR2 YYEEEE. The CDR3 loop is CASSFWETSAETQYF. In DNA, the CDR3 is TGTGCCAGCAGCTTCTGGGAAACAAGTGCGGAGACCCAGTACTTC. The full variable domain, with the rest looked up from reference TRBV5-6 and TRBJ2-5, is DAGVTQSPTHLIKTRGQQVTLRCSPKSGHDTVSWYQQALGQGPQFIFQYYEEEERQRGNFPDRFSGHQFPNYSSELNVNALLLGDSALYLCASSFWETSAETQYFGPGTRLLVL.

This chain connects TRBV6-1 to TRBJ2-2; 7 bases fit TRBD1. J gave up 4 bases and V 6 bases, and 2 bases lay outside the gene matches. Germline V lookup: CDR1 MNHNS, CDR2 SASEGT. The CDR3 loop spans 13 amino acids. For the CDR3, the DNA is TGTGCCAGCAGCGACAGGGCCACCGGGGAGCTGTTTTTT. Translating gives CASSDRATGELFF.

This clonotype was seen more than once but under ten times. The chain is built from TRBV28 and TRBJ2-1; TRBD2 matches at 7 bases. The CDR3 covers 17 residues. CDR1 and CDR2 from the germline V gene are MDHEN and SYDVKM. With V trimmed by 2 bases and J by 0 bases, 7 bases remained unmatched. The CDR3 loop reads CASSLLLPSGSYNEQFF. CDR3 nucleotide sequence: TGTGCCAGCAGTTTACTTCTCCCTAGCGGCTCCTACAATGAGCAGTTCTTC.